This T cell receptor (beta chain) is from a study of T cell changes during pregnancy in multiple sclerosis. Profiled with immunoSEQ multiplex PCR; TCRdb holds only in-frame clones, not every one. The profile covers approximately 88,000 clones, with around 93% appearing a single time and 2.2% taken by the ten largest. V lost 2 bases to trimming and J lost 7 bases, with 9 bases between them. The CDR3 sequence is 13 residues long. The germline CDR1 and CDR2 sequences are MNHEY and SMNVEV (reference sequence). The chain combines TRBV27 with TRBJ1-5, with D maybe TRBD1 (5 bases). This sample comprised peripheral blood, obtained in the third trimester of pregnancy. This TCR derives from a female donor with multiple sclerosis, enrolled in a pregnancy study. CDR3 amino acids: CASSLSREQPQHF. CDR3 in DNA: TGTGCCAGCAGTTTAAGCAGGGAACAGCCCCAGCATTTT.